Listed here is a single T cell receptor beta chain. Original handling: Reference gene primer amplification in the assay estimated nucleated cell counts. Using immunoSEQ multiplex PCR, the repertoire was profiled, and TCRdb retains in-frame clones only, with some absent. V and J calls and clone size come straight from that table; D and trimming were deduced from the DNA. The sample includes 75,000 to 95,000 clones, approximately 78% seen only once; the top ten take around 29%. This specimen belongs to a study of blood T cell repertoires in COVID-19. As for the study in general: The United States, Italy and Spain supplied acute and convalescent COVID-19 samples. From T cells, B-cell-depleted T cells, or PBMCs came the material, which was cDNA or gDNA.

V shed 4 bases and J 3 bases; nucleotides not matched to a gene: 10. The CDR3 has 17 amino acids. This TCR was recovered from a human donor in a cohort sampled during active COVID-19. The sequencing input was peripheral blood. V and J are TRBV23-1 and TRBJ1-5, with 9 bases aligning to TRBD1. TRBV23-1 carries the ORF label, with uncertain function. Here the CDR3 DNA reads TGCGCCAGCAGTCCCGGACAGGGGATATGTATCAATCAGCCCCAGCATTTT. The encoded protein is CASSPGQGICINQPQHF.